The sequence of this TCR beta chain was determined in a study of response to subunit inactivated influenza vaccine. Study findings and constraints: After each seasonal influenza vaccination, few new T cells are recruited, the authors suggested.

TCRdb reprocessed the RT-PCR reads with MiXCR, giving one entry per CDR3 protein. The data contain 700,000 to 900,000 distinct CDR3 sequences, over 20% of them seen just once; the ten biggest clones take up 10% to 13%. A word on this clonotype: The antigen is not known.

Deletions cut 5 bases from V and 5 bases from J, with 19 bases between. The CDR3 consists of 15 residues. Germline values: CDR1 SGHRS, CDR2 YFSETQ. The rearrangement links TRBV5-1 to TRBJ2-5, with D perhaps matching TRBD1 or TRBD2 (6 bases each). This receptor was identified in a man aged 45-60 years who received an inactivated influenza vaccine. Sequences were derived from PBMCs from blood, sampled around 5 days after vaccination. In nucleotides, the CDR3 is TGCGCCAGCAGTGGGGGGCGCGGTTCCGGGGAGACCCAGTACTTC. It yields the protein CASSGGRGSGETQYF. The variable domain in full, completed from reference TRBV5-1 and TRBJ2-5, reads KAGVTQTPRYLIKTRGQQVTLSCSPISGHRSVSWYQQTPGQGLQFLFEYFSETQRNKGNFPGRFSGRQFSNSRSEMNVSTLELGDSALYLCASSGGRGSGETQYFGPGTRLLVL.